This T cell receptor beta chain appears in the sequencing data of a study of PD-1 blockade in classical Hodgkin lymphoma. General observations from the study: With CD4+ cells, TCR diversity rose significantly by C4D1, but not with CD8+ cells. Possible causes of repertoire differences, disease activity or prior therapy, remain undefined.

Trimming at V came to 0 bases and at J to 2 bases, leaving 5 bases not matched to a gene. The CDR3 spans 17 residues. Germline values: CDR1 MNHNS, CDR2 SASEGT. After autologous stem cell transplantation all patients relapsed, and prior brentuximab vedotin exposure differed between cohorts. For this clone: Its antigen remains unknown.

Profiled with immunoSEQ multiplex PCR; TCRdb holds only in-frame clones, not every one. The profile covers about 24,000 clones, with approximately 81% appearing a single time and about 20% taken by the ten largest. The clonotype was recovered from a human donor with classical Hodgkin lymphoma. The sequenced sample was peripheral blood mononuclear cells (PBMCs), obtained before the second cycle of nivolumab. The rearrangement links TRBV6-1 to TRBJ2-3; 10 bases agree with TRBD2. The chain's CDR3 is CASSEAGLADNTDTQYF. CDR3 coding DNA: TGTGCCAGCAGTGAAGCAGGACTAGCGGATAACACAGATACGCAGTATTTT.